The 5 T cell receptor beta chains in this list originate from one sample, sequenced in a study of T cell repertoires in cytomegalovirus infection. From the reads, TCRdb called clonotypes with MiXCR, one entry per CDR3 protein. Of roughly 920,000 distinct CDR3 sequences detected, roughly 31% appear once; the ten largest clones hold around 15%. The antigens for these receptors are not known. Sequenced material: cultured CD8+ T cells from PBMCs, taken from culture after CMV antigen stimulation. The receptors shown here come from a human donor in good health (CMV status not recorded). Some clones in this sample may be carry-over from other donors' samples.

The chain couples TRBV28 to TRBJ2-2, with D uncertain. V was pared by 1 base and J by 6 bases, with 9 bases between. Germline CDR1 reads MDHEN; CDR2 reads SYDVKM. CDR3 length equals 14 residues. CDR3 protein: CASSLSLLSGELFF. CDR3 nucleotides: TGTGCCAGCAGTTTATCTTTGCTGTCCGGGGAGCTGTTTTTT.

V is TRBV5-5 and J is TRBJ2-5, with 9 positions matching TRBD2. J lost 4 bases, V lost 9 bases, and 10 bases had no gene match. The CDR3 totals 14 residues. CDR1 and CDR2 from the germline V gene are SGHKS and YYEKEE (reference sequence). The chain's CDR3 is CATFERGAPETQYF. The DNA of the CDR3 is TGTGCCACCTTTGAGCGGGGGGCCCCAGAGACCCAGTACTTC.

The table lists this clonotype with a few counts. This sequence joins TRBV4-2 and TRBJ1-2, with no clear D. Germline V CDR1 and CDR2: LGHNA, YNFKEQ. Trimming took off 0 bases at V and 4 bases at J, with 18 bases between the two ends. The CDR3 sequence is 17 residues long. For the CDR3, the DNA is TGTGCCAGCAGCCAAGACCGGACGGGGAGGGTTCGCTATGGCTACACCTTC. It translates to CASSQDRTGRVRYGYTF.

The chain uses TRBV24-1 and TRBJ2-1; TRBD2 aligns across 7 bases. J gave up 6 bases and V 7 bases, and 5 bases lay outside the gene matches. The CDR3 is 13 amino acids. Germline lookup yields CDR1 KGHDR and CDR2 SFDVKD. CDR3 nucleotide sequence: TGTGCCACCAGGGGAGCGGGAAGCAATGAGCAGTTCTTC. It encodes CATRGAGSNEQFF.

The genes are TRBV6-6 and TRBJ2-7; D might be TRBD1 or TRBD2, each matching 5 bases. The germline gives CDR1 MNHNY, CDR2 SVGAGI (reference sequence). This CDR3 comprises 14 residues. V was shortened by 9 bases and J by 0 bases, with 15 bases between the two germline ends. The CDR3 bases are TGTGCCAGTCTTCGGGACGGGGCCTCCTACGAGCAGTACGTC. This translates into CASLRDGASYEQYV.